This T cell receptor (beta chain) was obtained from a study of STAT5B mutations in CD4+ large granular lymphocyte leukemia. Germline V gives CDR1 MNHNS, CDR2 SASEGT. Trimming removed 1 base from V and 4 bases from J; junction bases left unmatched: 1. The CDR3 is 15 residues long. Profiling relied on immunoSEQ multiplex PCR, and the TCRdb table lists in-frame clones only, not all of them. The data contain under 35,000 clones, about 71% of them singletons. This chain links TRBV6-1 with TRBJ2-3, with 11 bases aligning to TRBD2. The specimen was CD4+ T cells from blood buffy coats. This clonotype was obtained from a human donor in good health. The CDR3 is CASSEVAGGPDTQYF. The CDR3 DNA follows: TGTGCCAGCAGTGAAGTAGCGGGGGGGCCAGATACGCAGTATTTT.